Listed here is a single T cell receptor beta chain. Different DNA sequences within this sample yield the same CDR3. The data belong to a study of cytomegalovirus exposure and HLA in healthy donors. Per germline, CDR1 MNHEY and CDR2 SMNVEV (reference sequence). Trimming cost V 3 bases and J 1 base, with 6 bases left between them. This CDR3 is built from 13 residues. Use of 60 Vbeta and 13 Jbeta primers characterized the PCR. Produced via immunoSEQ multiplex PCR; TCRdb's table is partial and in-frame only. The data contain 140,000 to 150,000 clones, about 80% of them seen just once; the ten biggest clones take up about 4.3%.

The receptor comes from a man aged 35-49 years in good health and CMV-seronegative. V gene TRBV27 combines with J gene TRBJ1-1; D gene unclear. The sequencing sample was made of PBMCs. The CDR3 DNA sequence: TGTGCCAGCAGTTTTGGAGGGAACACTGAAGCTTTCTTT. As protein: CASSFGGNTEAFF.